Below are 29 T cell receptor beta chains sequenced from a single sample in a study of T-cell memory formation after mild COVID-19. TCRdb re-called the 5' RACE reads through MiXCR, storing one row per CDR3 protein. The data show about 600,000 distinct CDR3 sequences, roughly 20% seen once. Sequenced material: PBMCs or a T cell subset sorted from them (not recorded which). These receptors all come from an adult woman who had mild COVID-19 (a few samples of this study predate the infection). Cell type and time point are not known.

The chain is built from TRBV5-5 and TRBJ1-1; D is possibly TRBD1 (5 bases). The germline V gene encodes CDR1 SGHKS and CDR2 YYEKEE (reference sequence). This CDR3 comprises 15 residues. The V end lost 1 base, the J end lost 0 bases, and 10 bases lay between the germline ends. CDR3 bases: TGTGCCAGCAGCTTGACCCAGGACATGAACACTGAAGCTTTCTTT. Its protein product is CASSLTQDMNTEAFF. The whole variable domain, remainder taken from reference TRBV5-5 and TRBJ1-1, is DAGVTQSPTHLIKTRGQQVTLRCSPISGHKSVSWYQQVLGQGPQFIFQYYEKEERGRGNFPDRFSARQFPNYSSELNVNALLLGDSALYLCASSLTQDMNTEAFFGQGTRLTVV.

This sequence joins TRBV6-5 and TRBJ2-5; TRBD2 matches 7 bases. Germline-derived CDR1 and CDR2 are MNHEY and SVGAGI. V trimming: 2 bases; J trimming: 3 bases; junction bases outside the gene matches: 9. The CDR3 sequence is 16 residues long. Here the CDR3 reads CASSYVGLAVKETQYF. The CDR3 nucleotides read TGTGCCAGCAGTTACGTCGGCCTAGCGGTTAAAGAGACCCAGTACTTC.

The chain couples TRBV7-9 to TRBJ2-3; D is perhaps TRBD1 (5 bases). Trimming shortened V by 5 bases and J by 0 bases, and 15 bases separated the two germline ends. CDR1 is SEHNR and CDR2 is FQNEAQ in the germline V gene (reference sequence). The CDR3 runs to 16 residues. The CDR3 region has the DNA TGTGCCAGCAGCCAAGGGGTAGCACCGAGCACAGATACGCAGTATTTT. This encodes CASSQGVAPSTDTQYF. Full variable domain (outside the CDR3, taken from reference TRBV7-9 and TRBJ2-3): DTGVSQNPRHKITKRGQNVTFRCDPISEHNRLYWYRQTLGQGPEFLTYFQNEAQLEKSRLLSDRFSAERPKGSFSTLEIQRTEQGDSAMYLCASSQGVAPSTDTQYFGPGTRLTVL.

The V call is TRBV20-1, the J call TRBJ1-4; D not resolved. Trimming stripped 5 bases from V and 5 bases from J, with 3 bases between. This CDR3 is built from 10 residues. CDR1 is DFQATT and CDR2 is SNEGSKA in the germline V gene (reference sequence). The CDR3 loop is CSAGNEKLFF. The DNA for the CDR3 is TGCAGTGCTGGCAATGAAAAACTGTTTTTT.

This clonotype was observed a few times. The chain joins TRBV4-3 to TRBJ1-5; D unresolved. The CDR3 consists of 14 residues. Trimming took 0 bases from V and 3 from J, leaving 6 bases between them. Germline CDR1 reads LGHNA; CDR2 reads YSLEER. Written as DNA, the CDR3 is TGCGCCAGCAGCCAAGAAAGGGCCAATCAGCCCCAGCATTTT. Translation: CASSQERANQPQHF.

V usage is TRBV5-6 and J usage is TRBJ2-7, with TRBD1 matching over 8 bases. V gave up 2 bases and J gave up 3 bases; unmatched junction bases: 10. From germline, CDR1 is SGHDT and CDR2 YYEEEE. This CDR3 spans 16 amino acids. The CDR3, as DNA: TGTGCCAGCAGCTTAAATGGACAGGGCTTCGGCTACGAGCAGTACTTC. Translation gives CASSLNGQGFGYEQYF.

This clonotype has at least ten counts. The CDR3 spells CSALLEAGTGTYNEQFF. For the CDR3, the DNA is TGCAGTGCTCTCCTCGAAGCAGGGACAGGGACCTACAATGAGCAGTTCTTC. This sequence joins TRBV20-1 and TRBJ2-1; TRBD1 matches 9 bases. J lost 2 bases, V lost 5 bases, and 13 bases had no gene match. There are 17 residues in the CDR3. The germline gives CDR1 DFQATT, CDR2 SNEGSKA (reference sequence).

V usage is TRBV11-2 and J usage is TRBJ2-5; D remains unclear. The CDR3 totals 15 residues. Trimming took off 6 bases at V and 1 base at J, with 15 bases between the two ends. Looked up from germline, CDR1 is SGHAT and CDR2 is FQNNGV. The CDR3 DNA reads TGTGCCAGCAGTCGGCATTATTCGACCCAAGAGACCCAGTACTTC. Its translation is CASSRHYSTQETQYF. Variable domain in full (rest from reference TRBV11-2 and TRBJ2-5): EAGVAQSPRYKIIEKRQSVAFWCNPISGHATLYWYQQILGQGPKLLIQFQNNGVVDDSQLPKDRFSAERLKGVDSTLKIQPAKLEDSAVYLCASSRHYSTQETQYFGPGTRLLVL.

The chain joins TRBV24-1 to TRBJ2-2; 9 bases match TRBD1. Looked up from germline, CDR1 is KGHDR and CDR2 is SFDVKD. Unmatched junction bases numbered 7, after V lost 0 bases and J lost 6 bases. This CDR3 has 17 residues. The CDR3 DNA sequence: TGTGCCACCAGTGATTTGGGGACAGGGCAGGGCCCCGGGGAGCTGTTTTTT. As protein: CATSDLGTGQGPGELFF.

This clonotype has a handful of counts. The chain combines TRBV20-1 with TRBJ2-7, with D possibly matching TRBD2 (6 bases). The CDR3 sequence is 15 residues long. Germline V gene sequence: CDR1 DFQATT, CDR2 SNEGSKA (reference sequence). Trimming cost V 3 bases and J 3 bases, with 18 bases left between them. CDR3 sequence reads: CSASPTPAGDYEQYF. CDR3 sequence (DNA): TGCAGTGCTAGTCCCACCCCAGCGGGTGACTACGAGCAGTACTTC.

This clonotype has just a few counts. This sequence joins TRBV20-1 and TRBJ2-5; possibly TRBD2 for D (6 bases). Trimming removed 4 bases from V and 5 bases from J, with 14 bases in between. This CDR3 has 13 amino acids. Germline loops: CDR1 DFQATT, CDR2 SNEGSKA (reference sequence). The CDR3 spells CSAMWQGRETQYF. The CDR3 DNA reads TGCAGTGCTATGTGGCAAGGGAGGGAGACCCAGTACTTC.

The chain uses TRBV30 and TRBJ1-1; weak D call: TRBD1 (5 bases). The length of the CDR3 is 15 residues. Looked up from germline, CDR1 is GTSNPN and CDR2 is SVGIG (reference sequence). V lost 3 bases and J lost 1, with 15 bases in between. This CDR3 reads CAWRPRPGWNTEAFF. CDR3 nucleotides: TGTGCCTGGAGACCCCGCCCAGGGTGGAACACTGAAGCTTTCTTT.

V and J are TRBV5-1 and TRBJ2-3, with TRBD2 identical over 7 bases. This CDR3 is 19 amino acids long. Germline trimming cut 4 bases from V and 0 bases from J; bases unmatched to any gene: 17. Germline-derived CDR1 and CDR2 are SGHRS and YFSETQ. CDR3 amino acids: CASSGGASGSLPSTDTQYF. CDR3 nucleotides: TGCGCCAGCAGCGGCGGGGCTAGCGGCTCGTTACCTAGCACAGATACGCAGTATTTT.

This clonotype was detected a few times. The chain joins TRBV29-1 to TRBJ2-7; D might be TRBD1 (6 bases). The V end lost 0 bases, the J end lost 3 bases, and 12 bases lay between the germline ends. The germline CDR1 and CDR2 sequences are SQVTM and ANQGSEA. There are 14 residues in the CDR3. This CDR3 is CSVEDQDRLYEQYF. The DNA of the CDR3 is TGCAGCGTTGAAGACCAGGACAGACTCTACGAGCAGTACTTC.

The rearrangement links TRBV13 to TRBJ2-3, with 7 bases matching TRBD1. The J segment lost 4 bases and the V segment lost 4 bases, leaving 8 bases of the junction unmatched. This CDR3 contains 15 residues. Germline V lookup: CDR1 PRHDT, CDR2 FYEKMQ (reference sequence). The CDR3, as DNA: TGTGCCAGCAGCTGGAGACAGGGTCGGCCAGATACGCAGTATTTT. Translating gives CASSWRQGRPDTQYF.

CDR3: CASPSDETQYF. The CDR3 DNA reads as TGTGCCAGCCCTAGTGATGAGACCCAGTACTTC. J is TRBJ2-5 and V is TRBV2; D remains ambiguous. Germline V gene data show CDR1 as SNHLY and CDR2 as FYNNEI. CDR3 length: 11 residues. V was pared by 8 bases and J by 5 bases, with 9 bases between.

The CDR3 sequence is CASSSRDFWPYEQYF. Written as DNA, the CDR3 is TGTGCCAGCAGTTCCCGGGACTTTTGGCCCTACGAGCAGTACTTC. The genes are TRBV12-3 or TRBV12-4 and TRBJ2-7; TRBD2 is a possible D gene (6 bases). The V gene lost 4 bases and the J gene lost 2 bases, with 15 bases spanning the gap. The CDR3 length is 15 residues.

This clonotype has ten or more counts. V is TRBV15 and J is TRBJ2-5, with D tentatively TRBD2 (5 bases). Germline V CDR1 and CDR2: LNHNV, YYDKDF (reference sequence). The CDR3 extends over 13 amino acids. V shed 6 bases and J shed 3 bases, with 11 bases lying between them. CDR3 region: CATSFTRKETQYF. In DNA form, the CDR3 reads TGTGCCACCAGTTTCACTAGAAAAGAGACCCAGTACTTC. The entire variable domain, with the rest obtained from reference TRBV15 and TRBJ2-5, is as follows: DAMVIQNPRYQVTQFGKPVTLSCSQTLNHNVMYWYQQKSSQAPKLLFHYYDKDFNNEADTPDNFQSRRPNTSFCFLDIRSPGLGDTAMYLCATSFTRKETQYFGPGTRLLVL.

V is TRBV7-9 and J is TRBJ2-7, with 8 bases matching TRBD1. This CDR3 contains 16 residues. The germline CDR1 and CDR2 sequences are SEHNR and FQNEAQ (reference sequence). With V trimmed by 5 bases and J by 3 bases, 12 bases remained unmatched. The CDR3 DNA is TGTGCCAGCAGCCCCAGGGGGCTAGCGAAGCTCTACGAGCAGTACTTC. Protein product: CASSPRGLAKLYEQYF.

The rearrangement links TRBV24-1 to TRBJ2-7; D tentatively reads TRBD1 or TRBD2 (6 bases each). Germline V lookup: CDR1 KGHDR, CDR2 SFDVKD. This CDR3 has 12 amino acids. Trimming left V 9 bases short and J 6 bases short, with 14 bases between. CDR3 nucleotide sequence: TGTGCCACCCGAACAGGGAGGAGCGAGCAGTACTTC. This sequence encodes CATRTGRSEQYF.

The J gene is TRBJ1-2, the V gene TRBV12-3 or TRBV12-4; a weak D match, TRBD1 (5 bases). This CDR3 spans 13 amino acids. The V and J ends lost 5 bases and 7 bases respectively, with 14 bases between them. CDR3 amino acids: CASSRGAGIGYTF. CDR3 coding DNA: TGTGCCAGCAGTCGAGGGGCAGGGATTGGCTACACCTTC.

The CDR3 DNA follows: TGTGCCAGCAGACCTCGGACAGGGAGGAGCGGGGAGCTGTTTTTT. It translates to CASRPRTGRSGELFF. This chain links TRBV28 with TRBJ2-2; TRBD1 matches at 8 bases. This CDR3 comprises 15 residues. Looked up from germline, CDR1 is MDHEN and CDR2 is SYDVKM. V lost 6 bases to trimming and J lost 7 bases; unmatched junction nucleotides: 10.

This chain's CDR3 is CAWSIRLAGMGNEQFF. Written as DNA, the CDR3 is TGTGCCTGGAGTATAAGACTAGCGGGAATGGGGAATGAGCAGTTCTTC. The J gene is TRBJ2-1, the V gene TRBV30; 11 nucleotides line up with TRBD2. This CDR3 is 16 amino acids long. The germline CDR1 and CDR2 sequences are GTSNPN and SVGIG (reference sequence). V lost 2 bases to trimming and J lost 7 bases; unmatched junction nucleotides: 10.

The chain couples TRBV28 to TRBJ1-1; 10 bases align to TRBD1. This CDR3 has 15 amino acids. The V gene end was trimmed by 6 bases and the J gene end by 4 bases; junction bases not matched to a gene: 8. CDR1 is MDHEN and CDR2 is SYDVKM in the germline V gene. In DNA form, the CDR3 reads TGTGCCAGCAGCCCGGGGGGGACAGGGGTCACTGAAGCTTTCTTT. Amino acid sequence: CASSPGGTGVTEAFF.

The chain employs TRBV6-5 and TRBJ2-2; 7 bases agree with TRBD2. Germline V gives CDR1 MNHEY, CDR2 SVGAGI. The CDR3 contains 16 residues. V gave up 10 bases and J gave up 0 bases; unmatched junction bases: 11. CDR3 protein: CATRPRGRANTGELFF. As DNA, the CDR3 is TGTGCCACCCGCCCGCGGGGGAGGGCGAACACCGGGGAGCTGTTTTTT.

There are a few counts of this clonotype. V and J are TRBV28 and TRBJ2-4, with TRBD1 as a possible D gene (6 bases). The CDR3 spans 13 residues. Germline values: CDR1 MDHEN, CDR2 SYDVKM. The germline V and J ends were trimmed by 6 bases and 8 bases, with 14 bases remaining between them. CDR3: CASRTGHLDIQYF. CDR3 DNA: TGTGCCAGCAGGACGGGACATCTTGACATTCAGTACTTC.

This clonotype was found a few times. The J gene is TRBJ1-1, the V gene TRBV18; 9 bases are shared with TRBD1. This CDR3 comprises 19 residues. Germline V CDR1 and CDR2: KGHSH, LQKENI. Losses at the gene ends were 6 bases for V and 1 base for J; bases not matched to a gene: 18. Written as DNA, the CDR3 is TGTGCCAGCTCGCCGGGACAGGGATTAGCTGGCGGAGCGAACACTGAAGCTTTCTTT. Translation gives CASSPGQGLAGGANTEAFF.

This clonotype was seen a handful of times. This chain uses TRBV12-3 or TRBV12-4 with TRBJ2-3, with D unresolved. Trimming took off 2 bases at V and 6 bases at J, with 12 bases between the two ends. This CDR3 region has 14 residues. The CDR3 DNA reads TGTGCCAGCAGTTTATGGTCGGGTGGGGATACGCAGTATTTT. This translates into CASSLWSGGDTQYF.

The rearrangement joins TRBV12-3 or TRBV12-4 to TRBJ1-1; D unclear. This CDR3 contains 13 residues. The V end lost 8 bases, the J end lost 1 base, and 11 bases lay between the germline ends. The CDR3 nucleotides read TGTGCCAGCGCCTGGGGTAGGAACACTGAAGCTTTCTTT. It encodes CASAWGRNTEAFF.